Described below is a single TCR beta chain sequence and its context. Trimming cost V 3 bases and J 9 bases; bases outside gene matches: 9. Germline V lookup: CDR1 KGHSH, CDR2 LQKENI. The CDR3 extends over 15 amino acids. This specimen comes from a study of blood T cell repertoires in COVID-19. Across the study: Acute and convalescent COVID-19 specimens originated in the United States, Italy and Spain. Sample material is recorded as cDNA or gDNA derived from T cells, B-cell-depleted T cells, or PBMCs.

In the source study's methods: The authors estimated nucleated cell counts from reference gene primer amplification. Sequencing used immunoSEQ multiplex PCR; TCRdb keeps in-frame clones, though not all of them. V, J and clone size reflect that table, while D and trimming were determined from the DNA. The repertoire includes 95,000 to 100,000 clones, around 84% of them detected once, and 1.5% to 2% sits in the top ten. The chain combines TRBV18 with TRBJ1-2, with 11 bases that match TRBD1. This TCR derives from a woman aged 70 to 79 with active or convalescent COVID-19. The source material was peripheral blood. CDR3 DNA: TGTGCCAGCTCACCCACCGGACAGGGGGCGGTTAGCTACACCTTC. Its translation: CASSPTGQGAVSYTF.